This T cell receptor beta chain was identified during a study of blood T cell repertoires in COVID-19. The sample holds many counts of this clone. TCRdb keeps only in-frame clones here, not all; method: immunoSEQ multiplex PCR. The sample has 150,000 or so clones, 84% seen once. The sample comprised PBMCs or T cells enriched from blood (not recorded which). This receptor was obtained from a man in his fifties who had recovered from COVID-19.

The CDR3 DNA reads as TGTGCCAGCTCCACGTCGAGGGATGAAAAACTGTTTTTT. This translates into CASSTSRDEKLFF. V usage is TRBV18 and J usage is TRBJ1-4; D gene unclear. V lost 6 bases and J 6 bases, leaving 11 bases between the germline ends. Germline assignment: CDR1 KGHSH and CDR2 LQKENI. This CDR3 spans 13 amino acids.